This T cell receptor beta chain originates from a study of blood T cell repertoires in COVID-19. This CDR3 is 12 amino acids long. Germline CDR1 and CDR2: WSHSY and SAAADI. Deletions cut 6 bases from V and 8 bases from J, with 11 bases between. Produced via immunoSEQ multiplex PCR; TCRdb's table is partial and in-frame only. This sample has tens of thousands of clones, with around four fifths found just once. The gene calls are TRBV10-2 and TRBJ1-5; D might be TRBD1 (6 bases). The sequencing input was peripheral blood. This clonotype originated in a human donor in a cohort sampled during active COVID-19. The CDR3 sequence is CASRTGLKPQHF. In DNA, the CDR3 is TGCGCCAGCAGAACAGGGTTGAAGCCCCAGCATTTT.